The 13 T cell receptor beta chains below come from one sample, sequenced in a study of early T cells in non-severe SARS-CoV-2 infection. MiXCR, run by TCRdb on the 5' RACE reads, gives a single entry per CDR3 protein. This sample yields 35,000 to 55,000 distinct CDR3 sequences, of which 11% are seen a single time; 21% belongs to the top ten. The sequenced material came from whole blood. These receptors came from an adult who was a healthcare worker with PCR-confirmed SARS-CoV-2 infection or an uninfected control (not recorded which).

CDR3 region: CASSLYGQLNTEAFF. DNA for the CDR3: TGTGCCAGCAGTTTATATGGACAGTTGAACACTGAAGCTTTCTTT. The genes are TRBV28 and TRBJ1-1; TRBD1 might be the D (6 bases). CDR3 size: 15 residues. V dropped 1 base and J dropped 0 bases, with 9 bases sitting between them. In germline, CDR1 is MDHEN, CDR2 SYDVKM.

This clonotype was seen repeatedly, ten times or more. The DNA for the CDR3 is TGTGCCAGCAGTTCAACACCGGGACAGAGGATGGGCACTGAAGCTTTCTTT. Its translation is CASSSTPGQRMGTEAFF. The J gene is TRBJ1-1, the V gene TRBV27, with 7 bases fitting TRBD1. In germline, CDR1 is MNHEY, CDR2 SMNVEV (reference sequence). The ends lost 4 bases at V and 4 bases at J; junction bases unmatched: 15. This CDR3 comprises 17 residues.

This clonotype was counted only a few times. V is TRBV10-3 and J is TRBJ2-2; 8 bases map to TRBD2. This CDR3 has 14 amino acids. Trimming cost V 10 bases and J 4 bases; bases outside gene matches: 8. Germline V gene lookup returns CDR1 ENHRY and CDR2 SYGVKD. The CDR3 sequence: CATSSGIVTGELFF. The CDR3 DNA reads as TGTGCCACGAGTAGCGGGATAGTCACCGGGGAGCTGTTTTTT.

This clonotype was observed many times. The chain is built from TRBV5-1 and TRBJ2-7; D possibly corresponds to TRBD1 (6 bases). Per germline, CDR1 SGHRS and CDR2 YFSETQ. V was pared by 2 bases and J by 0 bases, with 12 bases between. This CDR3 is 15 amino acids long. The CDR3, as DNA: TGCGCCAGCAGCTTCCGGGACACCCCCTCCTACGAGCAGTACTTC. This gives the protein CASSFRDTPSYEQYF.

About this clonotype itself: This may be a read error, as it is one base from a much larger clone. This chain uses TRBV4-3 with TRBJ2-3; D not certain. The CDR3 has 15 residues. Looked up from germline, CDR1 is LGHNA and CDR2 is YSLEER. The CDR3 nucleotides are TGCGCCTGCAGCCCCAGGCTCATAAGCACAGATACGCAGTATTTT. It is translated as CACSPRLISTDTQYF.

This clonotype has a handful of counts. V is TRBV6-1 and J is TRBJ1-3; D gene unclear. The V gene's germline CDR1 is MNHNS and CDR2 SASEGT. V was trimmed by 6 bases and J by 2 bases, leaving 8 bases between them. The CDR3 has 13 amino acids. The CDR3 reads CASSQRTGNTIYF. Here the CDR3 DNA reads TGTGCCAGCAGCCAGAGAACTGGAAACACCATATATTTT.

This clonotype was seen at least ten times. The chain couples TRBV2 to TRBJ1-1; a weak D match, TRBD1 (6 bases). Between the trimmed V and J ends, which lost 2 bases and 9 bases, there was a span of 13 bases. CDR1 and CDR2 from the germline V gene are SNHLY and FYNNEI. The CDR3 loop spans 13 amino acids. CDR3 amino acids: CASSERGSGKAFF. DNA for the CDR3: TGTGCCAGCAGTGAAAGGGGGTCAGGGAAAGCTTTCTTT.

This chain links TRBV6-6 with TRBJ1-1; maybe TRBD1 (5 bases). The CDR3 is 13 residues long. Per the germline V gene, CDR1 is MNHNY and CDR2 is SVGAGI (reference sequence). Trimming cost V 11 bases and J 6 bases, with 19 bases left between them. The CDR3 region has the DNA TGTGCCGGCACCAAAGACAGCACCCCTGAAGCTTTCTTT. Encoded protein: CAGTKDSTPEAFF.

This clonotype was seen repeatedly, ten times or more. The gene calls are TRBV20-1 and TRBJ2-1, with a weak D call TRBD1 (5 bases). Trimming shortened V by 1 base and J by 6 bases, and 19 bases separated the two germline ends. Germline CDR1 DFQATT, CDR2 SNEGSKA (reference sequence). CDR3 length: 16 amino acids. The CDR3 DNA is TGCAGTGCTAGAGCCCCCGTTGGGGCTAGTTTCAATGAGCAGTTCTTC. Translating it yields CSARAPVGASFNEQFF.

This clonotype has ten or more counts. The J gene is TRBJ1-2, the V gene TRBV28, with 10 bases aligning to TRBD1. In germline, CDR1 is MDHEN, CDR2 SYDVKM. This CDR3 has 15 residues. With V trimmed by 4 bases and J by 4 bases, 6 bases remained unmatched. The CDR3 DNA is TGTGCCAGCAGTTCATACCGGGACAGGGGCTATGGCTACACCTTC. Residues: CASSSYRDRGYGYTF.

This clonotype appeared many times. J is TRBJ2-1 and V is TRBV18, with a possible D match to TRBD2 (6 bases). The ends were cut back, 4 bases at V and 5 bases at J, with 12 bases in the middle. Germline CDR1 KGHSH, CDR2 LQKENI. This CDR3 has 14 amino acids. CDR3 in amino acids: CASSRGRGDNEQFF. The CDR3 DNA sequence: TGTGCCAGCTCACGAGGGCGGGGAGACAATGAGCAGTTCTTC.

The CDR3 spells CASSPLRVLSGANVLTF. The DNA of the CDR3 is TGTGCCAGCAGCCCCCTGAGGGTTTTATCTGGGGCCAACGTCCTGACTTTC. V gene TRBV12-3 or TRBV12-4 combines with J gene TRBJ2-6, with D perhaps TRBD2 (5 bases). The CDR3 contains 17 residues. V lost 6 bases and J lost 1, with 16 bases in between.

V and J are TRBV9 and TRBJ2-7; 7 bases match TRBD1. With 0 bases clipped from V and 8 bases from J, the junction kept 5 bases outside the gene matches. The CDR3 is 13 residues long. In germline, CDR1 is SGDLS, CDR2 YYNGEE. CDR3 amino acids: CASSVGGQAQQYF. Here the CDR3 DNA reads TGTGCCAGCAGCGTAGGAGGACAGGCCCAGCAGTACTTC.